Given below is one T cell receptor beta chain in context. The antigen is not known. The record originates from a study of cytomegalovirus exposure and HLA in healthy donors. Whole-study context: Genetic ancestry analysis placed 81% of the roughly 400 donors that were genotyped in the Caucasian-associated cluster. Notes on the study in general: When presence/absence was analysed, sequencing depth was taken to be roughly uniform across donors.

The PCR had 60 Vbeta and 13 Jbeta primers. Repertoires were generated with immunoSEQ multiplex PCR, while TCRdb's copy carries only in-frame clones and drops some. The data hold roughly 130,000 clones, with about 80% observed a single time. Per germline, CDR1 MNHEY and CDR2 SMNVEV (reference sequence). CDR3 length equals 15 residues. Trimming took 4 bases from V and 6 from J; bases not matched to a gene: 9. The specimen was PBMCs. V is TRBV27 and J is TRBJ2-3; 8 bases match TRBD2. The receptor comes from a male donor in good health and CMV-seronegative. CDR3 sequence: CASSSLGAGVDTQYF. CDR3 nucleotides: TGTGCCAGCAGTTCCCTTGGAGCGGGAGTCGATACGCAGTATTTT.